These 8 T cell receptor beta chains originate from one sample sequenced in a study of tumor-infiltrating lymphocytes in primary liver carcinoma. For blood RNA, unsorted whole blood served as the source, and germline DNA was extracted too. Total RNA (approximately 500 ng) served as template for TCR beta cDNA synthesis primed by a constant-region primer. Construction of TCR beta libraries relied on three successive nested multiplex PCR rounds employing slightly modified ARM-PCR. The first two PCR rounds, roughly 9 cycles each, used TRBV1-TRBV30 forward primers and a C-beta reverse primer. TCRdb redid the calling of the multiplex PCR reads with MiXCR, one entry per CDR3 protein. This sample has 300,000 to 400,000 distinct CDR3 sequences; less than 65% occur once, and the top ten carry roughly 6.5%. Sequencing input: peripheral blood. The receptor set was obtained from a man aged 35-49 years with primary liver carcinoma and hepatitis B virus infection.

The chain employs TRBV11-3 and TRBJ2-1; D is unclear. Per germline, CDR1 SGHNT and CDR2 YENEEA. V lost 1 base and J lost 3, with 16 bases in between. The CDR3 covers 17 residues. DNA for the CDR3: TGTGCCAGCAGCTTAGGGGTGGCGGCAAGCTTCTACAATGAGCAGTTCTTC. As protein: CASSLGVAASFYNEQFF.

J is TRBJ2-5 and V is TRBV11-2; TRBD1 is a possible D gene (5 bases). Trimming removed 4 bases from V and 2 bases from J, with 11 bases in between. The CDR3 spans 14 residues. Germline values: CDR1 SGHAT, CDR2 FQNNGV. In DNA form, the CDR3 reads TGTGCCAGCAGCTCCCGGACATGGCAAGAGACCCAGTACTTC. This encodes CASSSRTWQETQYF.

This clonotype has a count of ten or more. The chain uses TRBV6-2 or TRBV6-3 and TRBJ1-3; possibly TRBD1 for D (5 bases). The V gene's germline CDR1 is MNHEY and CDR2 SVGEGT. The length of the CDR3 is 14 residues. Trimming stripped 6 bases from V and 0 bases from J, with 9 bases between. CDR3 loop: CASRRDVSGNTIYF. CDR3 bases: TGTGCCAGCAGGCGGGACGTCTCTGGAAACACCATATATTTT.

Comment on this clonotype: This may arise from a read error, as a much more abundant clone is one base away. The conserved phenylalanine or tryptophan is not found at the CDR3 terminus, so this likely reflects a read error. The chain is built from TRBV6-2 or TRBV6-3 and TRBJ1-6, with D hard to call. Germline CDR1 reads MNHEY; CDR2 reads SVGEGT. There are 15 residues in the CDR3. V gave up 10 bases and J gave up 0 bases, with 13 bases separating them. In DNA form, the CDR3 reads TGTGCCACCGAGACTGGAAGCTCCTATAATTCACCCCTCCACTAT. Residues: CATETGSSYNSPLHY.

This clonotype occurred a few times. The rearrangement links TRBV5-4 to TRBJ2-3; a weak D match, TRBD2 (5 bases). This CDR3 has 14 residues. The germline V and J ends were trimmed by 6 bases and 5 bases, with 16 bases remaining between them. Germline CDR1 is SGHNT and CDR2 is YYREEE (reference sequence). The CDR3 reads CASTPGTDVDTQYF. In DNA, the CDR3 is TGTGCCAGCACACCGGGAACAGATGTAGATACGCAGTATTTT. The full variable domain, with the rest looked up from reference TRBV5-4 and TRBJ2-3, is ETGVTQSPTHLIKTRGQQVTLRCSSQSGHNTVSWYQQALGQGPQFIFQYYREEENGRGNFPPRFSGLQFPNYSSELNVNALELDDSALYLCASTPGTDVDTQYFGPGTRLTVL.

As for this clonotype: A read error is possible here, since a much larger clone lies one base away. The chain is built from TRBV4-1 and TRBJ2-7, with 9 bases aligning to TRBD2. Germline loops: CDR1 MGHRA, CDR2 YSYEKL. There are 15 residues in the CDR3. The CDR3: CASSPFSGSSYQQYF. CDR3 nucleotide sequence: TGCGCCAGCAGCCCCTTTAGCGGGAGCTCCTACCAGCAGTACTTC.

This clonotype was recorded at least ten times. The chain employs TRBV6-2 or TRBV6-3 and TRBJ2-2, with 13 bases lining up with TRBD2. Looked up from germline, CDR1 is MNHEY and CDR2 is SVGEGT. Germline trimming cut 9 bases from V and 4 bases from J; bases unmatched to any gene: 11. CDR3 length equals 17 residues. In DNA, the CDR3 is TGTGCCAGTCGGACTAGCGGGAGAAGCCGTATCACCGGGGAGCTGTTTTTT. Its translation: CASRTSGRSRITGELFF.

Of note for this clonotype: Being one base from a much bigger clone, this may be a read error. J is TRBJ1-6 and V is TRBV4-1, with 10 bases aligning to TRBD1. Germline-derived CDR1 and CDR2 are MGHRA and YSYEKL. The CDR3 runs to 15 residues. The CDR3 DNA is TGCGCCGGCAGCCAGACCGGGACAGGGGTTTCACCCCTCCACTTT. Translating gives CAGSQTGTGVSPLHF.